The rows below give T cell receptor beta chains drawn from one sample of a study of blood T cell repertoires in COVID-19. Sequenced by immunoSEQ multiplex PCR; TCRdb stores in-frame clones only, minus some. Here the sample spans hundreds of thousands of clones, approximately 90% being singletons. The sequenced sample was peripheral blood. The receptors were gathered from a woman aged 25 to 39 with acute or convalescent COVID-19. Both conserved end residues are part of each CDR3. A D gene is named only where the DNA matches it firmly.

TRBJ2-5 | 20 | TRBD2 | TRBV27 | CASSPIPGLARTVEQETQYF
TRBJ2-5 | 15 | NA | TRBV7-7 | CASSLGLATSETQYF
TRBJ1-2 | 13 | NA | TRBV6-1 | CASSDYNNYGYTF
TRBJ1-1 | 14 | NA | TRBV6-5 | CASSPGILRTEAFF
TRBJ2-7 | 13 | NA | TRBV7-8 | CASSLGLSYEQYF
TRBJ1-5 | 18 | NA | TRBV7-8 | CASSPHRQTSNSNQPQHF
TRBJ2-3 | 15 | NA | TRBV11-3 | CASSPAASGTDTQYF
TRBJ1-1 | 15 | NA | TRBV7-3 | CASSLTPGVGTEAFF
TRBJ2-7 | 17 | NA | TRBV11-2 | CASSPLGRLLTGYEQYF
TRBJ1-4 | 16 | NA | TRBV7-9 | CASSRKGVATNEKLFF
TRBJ1-5 | 12 | NA | TRBV19 | CASSRQSGPQHF
TRBJ2-7 | 12 | TRBD1 | TRBV29-1 | CSVTGQGYEQYF
TRBJ2-3 | 15 | TRBD1 | TRBV7-9 | CASSLGVTGTDTQYF
TRBJ2-3 | 15 | NA | TRBV24-1 | CATSGDGTSTDTQYF
TRBJ1-2 | 16 | NA | TRBV5-4 | CASRAGKEWMNYGYTF
TRBJ2-1 | 16 | NA | TRBV5-1 | CASSSNPGGQYNEQFF
TRBJ2-3 | 14 | TRBD1 | TRBV10-3 | CATGTGGISDTQYF
TRBJ2-3 | 15 | TRBD1 | TRBV7-7 | CASSLGTGPTDTQYF
TRBJ1-4 | 13 | NA | TRBV7-9 | CASSFSLNEKLFF
TRBJ2-2 | 12 | NA | TRBV27 | CASIGNTGELFF
TRBJ1-6 | 12 | NA | TRBV30 | CAWSHTGQPLHF